This entry lists 9 T cell receptor beta chains sequenced from one sample in a study of T and B cells in COVID-19 patients. BIOMED2 TRB-A/B primer pools were used in multiplex TRB PCR. Via MiXCR, TCRdb re-called the multiplex PCR reads, giving one row per CDR3 protein. Here the sample spans tens of thousands of distinct CDR3 sequences, 32% being singletons. Blood genomic DNA input for TRB amplification was about 240-500 ng. Material: blood. The receptors stem from a human donor who had recovered from COVID-19.

The chain carries TRBV20-1 and TRBJ2-3; TRBD2 matches at 8 bases. CDR1 DFQATT and CDR2 SNEGSKA come from the germline V gene (reference sequence). The CDR3 is 12 residues long. The junction had 0 bases not matched to a gene; V was cut back by 3 bases and J by 4 bases. The CDR3 loop is CSASGRADTQYF. Written as DNA, the CDR3 is TGCAGTGCTAGCGGGAGGGCAGATACGCAGTATTTT.

This chain joins TRBV20-1 and TRBJ2-5, with D perhaps TRBD2 (5 bases). Germline assignment: CDR1 DFQATT and CDR2 SNEGSKA (reference sequence). The CDR3 runs 14 residues. Trimming took off 5 bases at V and 1 base at J, with 14 bases between the two ends. The CDR3 protein is CSAGAEGGQETQYF. The CDR3 nucleotides are TGCAGTGCTGGCGCCGAGGGCGGCCAAGAGACCCAGTACTTC.

In this sample, this clonotype turned up a few times. Here the CDR3 reads CSARDLRGQLYEQYF. The DNA for the CDR3 is TGCAGTGCTAGAGATCTGAGGGGACAACTATACGAGCAGTACTTC. The genes are TRBV20-1 and TRBJ2-7; D is possibly TRBD1 (6 bases). The CDR3 spans 15 residues. Trimming cost V 0 bases and J 4 bases, with 16 bases left between them. Germline V gene lookup returns CDR1 DFQATT and CDR2 SNEGSKA (reference sequence).

The J gene is TRBJ2-3, the V gene TRBV9, with D unclear. Trimming cost V 2 bases and J 6 bases, with 16 bases left between them. The CDR3 has 15 residues. In germline, CDR1 is SGDLS, CDR2 YYNGEE. The CDR3 region is CASSVTVAPSDTQYF. CDR3 nucleotide sequence: TGTGCCAGCAGCGTTACAGTAGCCCCGTCGGATACGCAGTATTTT.

This clonotype came up a few times. The chain couples TRBV27 to TRBJ2-1, with 8 nucleotides matching TRBD2. Trimming cost V 3 bases and J 5 bases; bases outside gene matches: 3. This CDR3 spans 14 amino acids. Germline CDR1 reads MNHEY; CDR2 reads SMNVEV (reference sequence). Written as DNA, the CDR3 is TGTGCCAGCAGTTTTGAGCGGGGGAACAATGAGCAGTTCTTC. This sequence encodes CASSFERGNNEQFF.

This clonotype has only a few counts. The gene calls are TRBV12-3 or TRBV12-4 and TRBJ2-2, with a weak D call TRBD2 (5 bases). This CDR3 region has 15 residues. Trimming took 6 bases from V and 5 from J, leaving 16 bases between them. The CDR3 loop reads CASRPSGLRTGELFF. The CDR3 DNA reads as TGTGCCAGCAGACCCAGCGGTTTAAGGACCGGGGAGCTGTTTTTT.

This clonotype was counted between two and nine times. The rearrangement joins TRBV6-1 to TRBJ2-3; 12 positions agree with TRBD2. Germline V lookup: CDR1 MNHNS, CDR2 SASEGT. Unmatched junction bases numbered 4, after V lost 5 bases and J lost 4 bases. The CDR3 has 15 residues. The CDR3 DNA sequence: TGTGCCAGCAGTAAGACTAGCGGGAGTGCAGATACGCAGTATTTT. Its protein product is CASSKTSGSADTQYF.

This clonotype has a handful of counts. This rearrangement joins TRBV6-2 or TRBV6-3 to TRBJ2-5, with 15 bases fitting TRBD2. In germline, CDR1 is MNHEY, CDR2 SVGEGT. J was trimmed by 4 bases and V by 0 bases; bases with no gene match: 6. The length of the CDR3 is 18 residues. Here the CDR3 reads CASSYSGTSGGPGETQYF. CDR3 nucleotides: TGTGCCAGCAGTTACTCAGGGACTAGCGGGGGGCCGGGAGAGACCCAGTACTTC.

This clonotype was found a few times. The chain is built from TRBV24-1 and TRBJ2-1; 12 nucleotides align to TRBD2. From germline, CDR1 is KGHDR and CDR2 SFDVKD. This CDR3 is 18 amino acids long. Losses at the gene ends were 4 bases for V and 1 base for J; bases not matched to a gene: 7. DNA of the CDR3: TGTGCCACCAGTGACCCGACTAGCGGGGGAACATCCTACAATGAGCAGTTCTTC. It translates to CATSDPTSGGTSYNEQFF.